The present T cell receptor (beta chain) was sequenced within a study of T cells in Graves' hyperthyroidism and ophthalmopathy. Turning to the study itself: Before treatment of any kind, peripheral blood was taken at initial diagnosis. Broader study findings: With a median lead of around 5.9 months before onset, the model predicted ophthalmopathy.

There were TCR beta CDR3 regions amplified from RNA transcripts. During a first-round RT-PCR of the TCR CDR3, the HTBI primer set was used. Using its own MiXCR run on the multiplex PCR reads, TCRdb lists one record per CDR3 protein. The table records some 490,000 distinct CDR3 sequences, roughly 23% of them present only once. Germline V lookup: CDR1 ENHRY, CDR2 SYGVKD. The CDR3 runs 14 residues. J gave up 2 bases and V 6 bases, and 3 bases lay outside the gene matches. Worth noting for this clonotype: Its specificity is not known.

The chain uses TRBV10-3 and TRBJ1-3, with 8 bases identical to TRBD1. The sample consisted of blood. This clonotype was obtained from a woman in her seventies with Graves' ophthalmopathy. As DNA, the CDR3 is TGTGCCATCAGCCAACAGGGGGCTGGAAACACCATATATTTT. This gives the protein CAISQQGAGNTIYF.